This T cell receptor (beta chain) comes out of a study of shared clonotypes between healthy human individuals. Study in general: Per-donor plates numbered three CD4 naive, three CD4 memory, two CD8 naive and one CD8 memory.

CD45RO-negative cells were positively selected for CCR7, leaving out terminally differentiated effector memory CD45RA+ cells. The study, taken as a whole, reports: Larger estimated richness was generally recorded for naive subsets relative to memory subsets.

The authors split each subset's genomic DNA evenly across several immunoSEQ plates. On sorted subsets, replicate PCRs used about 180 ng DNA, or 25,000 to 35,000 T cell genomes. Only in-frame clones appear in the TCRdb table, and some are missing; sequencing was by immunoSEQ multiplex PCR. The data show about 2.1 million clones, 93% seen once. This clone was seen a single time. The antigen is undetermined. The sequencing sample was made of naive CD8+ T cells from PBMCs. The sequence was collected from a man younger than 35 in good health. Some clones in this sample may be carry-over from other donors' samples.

The CDR3 DNA is TGTGCCAGCAGCTTAGGAATAGCGGGACAAGAGACCCAGTACTTC. Its protein product is CASSLGIAGQETQYF. The chain combines TRBV11-2 with TRBJ2-5, with 8 bases lining up with TRBD2. Trimming removed 1 base from V and 2 bases from J; junction bases left unmatched: 3. Germline values: CDR1 SGHAT, CDR2 FQNNGV. This CDR3 is 15 amino acids long. The full variable domain, with the rest looked up from reference TRBV11-2 and TRBJ2-5, is EAGVAQSPRYKIIEKRQSVAFWCNPISGHATLYWYQQILGQGPKLLIQFQNNGVVDDSQLPKDRFSAERLKGVDSTLKIQPAKLEDSAVYLCASSLGIAGQETQYFGPGTRLLVL.